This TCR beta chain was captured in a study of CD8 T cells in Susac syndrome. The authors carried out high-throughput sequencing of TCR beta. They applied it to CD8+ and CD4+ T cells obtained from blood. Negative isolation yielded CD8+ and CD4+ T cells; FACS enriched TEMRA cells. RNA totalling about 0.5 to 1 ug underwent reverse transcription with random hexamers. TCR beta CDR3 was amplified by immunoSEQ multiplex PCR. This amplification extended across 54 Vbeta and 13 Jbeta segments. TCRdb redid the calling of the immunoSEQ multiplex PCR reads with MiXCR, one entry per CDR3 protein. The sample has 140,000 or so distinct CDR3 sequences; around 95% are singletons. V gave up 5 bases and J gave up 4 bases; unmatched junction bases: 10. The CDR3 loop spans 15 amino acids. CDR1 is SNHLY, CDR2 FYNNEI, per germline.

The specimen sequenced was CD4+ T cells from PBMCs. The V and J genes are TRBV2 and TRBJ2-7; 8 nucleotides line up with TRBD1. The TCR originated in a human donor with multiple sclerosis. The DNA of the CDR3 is TGTGCCAGCAGTTACTTGGCCGGGACAGGTTACGAGCAGTACTTC. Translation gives CASSYLAGTGYEQYF. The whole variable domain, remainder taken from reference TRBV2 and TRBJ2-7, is EPEVTQTPSHQVTQMGQEVILRCVPISNHLYFYWYRQILGQKVEFLVSFYNNEISEKSEIFDDQFSVERPDGSNFTLKIRSTKLEDSAMYFCASSYLAGTGYEQYFGPGTRLTVT.